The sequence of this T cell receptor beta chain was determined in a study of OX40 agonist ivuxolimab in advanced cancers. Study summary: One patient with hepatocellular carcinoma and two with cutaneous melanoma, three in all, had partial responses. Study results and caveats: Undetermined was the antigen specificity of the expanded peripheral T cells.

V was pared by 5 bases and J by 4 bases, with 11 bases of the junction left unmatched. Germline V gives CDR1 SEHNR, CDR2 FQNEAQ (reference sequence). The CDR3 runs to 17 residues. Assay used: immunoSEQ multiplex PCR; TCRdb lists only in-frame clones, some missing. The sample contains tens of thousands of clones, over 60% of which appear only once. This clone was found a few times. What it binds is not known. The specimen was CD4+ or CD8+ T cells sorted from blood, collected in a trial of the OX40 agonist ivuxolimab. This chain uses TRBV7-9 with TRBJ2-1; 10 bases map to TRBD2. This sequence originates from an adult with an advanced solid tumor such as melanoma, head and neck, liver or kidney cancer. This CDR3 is CASSPPLLAGDYNEQFF. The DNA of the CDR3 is TGTGCCAGCAGCCCGCCCCTCCTAGCGGGGGATTACAATGAGCAGTTCTTC. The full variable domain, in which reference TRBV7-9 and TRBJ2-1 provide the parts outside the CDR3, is DTGVSQNPRHKITKRGQNVTFRCDPISEHNRLYWYRQTLGQGPEFLTYFQNEAQLEKSRLLSDRFSAERPKGSFSTLEIQRTEQGDSAMYLCASSPPLLAGDYNEQFFGPGTRLTVL.